A selection of T cell receptor beta chains follows, all from one sample in a study of control samples from healthy donors and cancer patients. TCRdb's copy holds only in-frame clones and misses some; the assay was immunoSEQ multiplex PCR. In the table there are about 120,000 clones, about 95% of which are singletons. The sequencing input was blood. The receptor set was obtained from a man aged 30-40 years in good health. Both conserved end residues are part of each CDR3. D genes are given only for firm matches. Clone size is not always given. Where it is, it says once, few, many or a class for expanded clones.

D: -
V: TRBV9
size: -
J: TRBJ1-2
DNA: TGTGCCAGCAGCGTGGAAGACGGGGGTGGCTACACCTTC
CDR3: CASSVEDGGGYTF

D: TRBD2
V: TRBV11-2
size: once
J: TRBJ2-5
DNA: TGTGCCAGCAGCCCTGGGACTAGCGGGGGCCGGGCGGCGGAGACCCAGTACTTC
CDR3: CASSPGTSGGRAAETQYF

D: -
V: TRBV15
size: -
J: TRBJ1-1
DNA: TGTGCCACCAGCAGCCGGTTTCTGAACACTGAAGCTTTCTTT
CDR3: CATSSRFLNTEAFF

D: TRBD1
V: TRBV5-4
size: -
J: TRBJ2-7
DNA: TGTGCCAGCAGCCGACGGGACAGACCCCACGAGCAGTACTTC
CDR3: CASSRRDRPHEQYF

D: -
V: TRBV3-1/TRBV3-2
size: once
J: TRBJ2-1
DNA: TGTGCCAGCAGCCAAGGATGGGGGGAGCAGTTCTTC
CDR3: CASSQGWGEQFF

D: -
V: TRBV7-8
size: -
J: TRBJ1-1
DNA: TGTGCCAGCAGCGCGACAGGAGGCACTGAAGCTTTCTTT
CDR3: CASSATGGTEAFF

D: -
V: TRBV4-3
size: -
J: TRBJ2-7
DNA: TGCGCCAGCAGCCAAGATTTGACAGCCTACGAGCAGTACTTC
CDR3: CASSQDLTAYEQYF

D: -
V: TRBV13
size: -
J: TRBJ1-2
DNA: TGTGCCAGCAGCTTGGCACAGGGCGCTGACCATGGCTACACCTTC
CDR3: CASSLAQGADHGYTF

D: -
V: TRBV20-1
size: -
J: TRBJ2-7
DNA: TGCAGTGCTAGCCTGGGCGAGCAGTACTTC
CDR3: CSASLGEQYF

D: TRBD1
V: TRBV4-3
size: -
J: TRBJ2-1
DNA: TGCGCCAGCAGCCAAGGGGACAGGCGGGGTGAGCAGTTCTTC
CDR3: CASSQGDRRGEQFF

D: -
V: TRBV7-9
size: -
J: TRBJ1-1
DNA: TGTGCCAGCAGCTCCACAAACGGGGGTGAAGCTTTCTTT
CDR3: CASSSTNGGEAFF

D: -
V: TRBV4-3
size: -
J: TRBJ1-4
DNA: TGCGCCAGCAGCCTAAGACCCCCCGGCGGAAATGAAAAACTGTTTTTT
CDR3: CASSLRPPGGNEKLFF

D: -
V: TRBV5-6
size: -
J: TRBJ2-1
DNA: TGTGCCAGCAGCCATCAGGACTGGTACAATGAGCAGTTCTTC
CDR3: CASSHQDWYNEQFF

D: -
V: TRBV27
size: -
J: TRBJ1-1
DNA: TGTGCCAGCAGTTTGGCAGTTGGGACTGAAGCTTTCTTT
CDR3: CASSLAVGTEAFF

D: TRBD1
V: TRBV19
size: -
J: TRBJ1-6
DNA: TGTGCCAGTAGTCAGGGGGCAAAATCACCCCTCCACTTT
CDR3: CASSQGAKSPLHF

D: TRBD1
V: TRBV6-5
size: -
J: TRBJ1-4
DNA: TGTGCCAGCAGTTACTCGGCAGGGGGCGAAAAACTGTTTTTT
CDR3: CASSYSAGGEKLFF

D: -
V: TRBV19
size: -
J: TRBJ2-1
DNA: TGTGCCAGTAGTGGAGGGACCCTCTACAATGAGCAGTTCTTC
CDR3: CASSGGTLYNEQFF

D: -
V: TRBV9
size: -
J: TRBJ2-2
DNA: TGTGCCAGCAGCGTAAGAGGCACCGGGGAGCTGTTTTTT
CDR3: CASSVRGTGELFF

D: -
V: TRBV13
size: -
J: TRBJ1-1
DNA: TGTGCCAGCAGCCTGGACGAGGACACTGAAGCTTTCTTT
CDR3: CASSLDEDTEAFF

D: -
V: TRBV5-1
size: -
J: TRBJ1-6
DNA: TGCGCCAGCAGCTTGGGGACGGGAAATTCACCCCTCCACTTT
CDR3: CASSLGTGNSPLHF

D: TRBD1
V: TRBV2
size: -
J: TRBJ1-5
DNA: TGTGCCAGCACTGGACAGGGCTCTGCAAATCAGCCCCAGCATTTT
CDR3: CASTGQGSANQPQHF

D: -
V: TRBV6-5
size: -
J: TRBJ1-6
DNA: TGTGCCAGCCAGAGCGAACGCCGTAATTCACCCCTCCACTTT
CDR3: CASQSERRNSPLHF

D: -
V: TRBV10-3
size: once
J: TRBJ2-7
DNA: TGTGCCATCAGTGGTAGGACTCACTACGAGCAGTACTTC
CDR3: CAISGRTHYEQYF

D: -
V: TRBV4-1
size: -
J: TRBJ2-2
DNA: TGCGCCAGCAGCCAAGATAACCTAGCGCCCACCGGGGAGCTGTTTTTT
CDR3: CASSQDNLAPTGELFF

D: -
V: TRBV29-1
size: -
J: TRBJ2-3
DNA: TGCAGCGCCCCGGGGGTGAACCGGAGGGATACGCAGTATTTT
CDR3: CSAPGVNRRDTQYF

D: -
V: TRBV4-3
size: -
J: TRBJ1-2
DNA: TGCGCCAGCAGCCAAGATGGGGTGGACTATGGCTACACCTTC
CDR3: CASSQDGVDYGYTF

D: -
V: TRBV5-8
size: -
J: TRBJ1-1
DNA: TGTGCCAGCAGCTTGAGCTTCGGCACCCCGAAGGAAGACACTGAAGCTTTCTTT
CDR3: CASSLSFGTPKEDTEAFF

D: -
V: TRBV7-2
size: -
J: TRBJ2-5
DNA: TGTGCCAGCAGCTTACTTCCGGGAAACCAAGAGACCCAGTACTTC
CDR3: CASSLLPGNQETQYF

D: -
V: TRBV29-1
size: -
J: TRBJ1-1
DNA: TGCAGCGTTGGCAGGCCGGTTTCGAACACTGAAGCTTTCTTT
CDR3: CSVGRPVSNTEAFF

D: -
V: TRBV6-5
size: -
J: TRBJ1-1
DNA: TGTGCCATTCTAGGGGACATGAACACTGAAGCTTTCTTT
CDR3: CAILGDMNTEAFF

D: TRBD2
V: TRBV7-2
size: -
J: TRBJ2-7
DNA: TGTGCCAGCAGCTCTTCGTGGCGGGGGGGCTCCTACGAGCAGTACTTC
CDR3: CASSSSWRGGSYEQYF

D: -
V: TRBV2
size: -
J: TRBJ2-5
DNA: TGTGCCAGCAGTAGTCGGGCCCGAGGGGAGACCCAGTACTTC
CDR3: CASSSRARGETQYF

D: -
V: TRBV6-6
size: -
J: TRBJ2-1
DNA: TGTGCCAGCAGTTACGTATGGGGCAATGAGCAGTTCTTC
CDR3: CASSYVWGNEQFF

D: -
V: TRBV5-6
size: -
J: TRBJ2-7
DNA: TGTGCCAGCAGCCCATGGGGCGGCCGAGGGGCCTACGAGCAGTACTTC
CDR3: CASSPWGGRGAYEQYF

D: TRBD1
V: TRBV6-5
size: -
J: TRBJ1-3
DNA: TGTGCCAGCAGAAGGACAGGGGGAAACACCATATATTTT
CDR3: CASRRTGGNTIYF

D: -
V: TRBV7-9
size: -
J: TRBJ1-4
DNA: TGTGCCAGCAGTCTCGGGACGGAGAATGAAAAACTGTTTTTT
CDR3: CASSLGTENEKLFF

D: TRBD1
V: TRBV4-2
size: once
J: TRBJ1-6
DNA: TGTGCCAGCAGCCAAATCGACAGGGAGTATTCACCCCTCCACTTT
CDR3: CASSQIDREYSPLHF

D: TRBD2
V: TRBV4-1
size: -
J: TRBJ2-1
DNA: TGCGCCAGCAGCCGGTCTCCGACTAGCGGGGAGTACAATGAGCAGTTCTTC
CDR3: CASSRSPTSGEYNEQFF